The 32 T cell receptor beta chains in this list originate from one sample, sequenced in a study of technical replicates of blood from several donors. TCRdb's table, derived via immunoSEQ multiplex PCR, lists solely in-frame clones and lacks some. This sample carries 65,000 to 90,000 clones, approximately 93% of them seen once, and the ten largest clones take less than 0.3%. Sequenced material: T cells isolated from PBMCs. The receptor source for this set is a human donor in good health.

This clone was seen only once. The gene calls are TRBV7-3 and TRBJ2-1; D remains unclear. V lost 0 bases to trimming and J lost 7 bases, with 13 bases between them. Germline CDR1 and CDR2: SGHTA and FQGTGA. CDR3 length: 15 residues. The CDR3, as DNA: TGTGCCAGCAGCTTAACGAGATCAGGTCCTAATGAGCAGTTCTTC. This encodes CASSLTRSGPNEQFF.

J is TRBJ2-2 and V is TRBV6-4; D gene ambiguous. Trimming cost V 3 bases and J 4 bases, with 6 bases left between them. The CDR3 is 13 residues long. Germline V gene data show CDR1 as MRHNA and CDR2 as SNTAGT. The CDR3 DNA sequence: TGTGCCAGCAGTGAATCCAGCACCGGGGAGCTGTTTTTT. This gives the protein CASSESSTGELFF.

The CDR3 DNA reads as TGCAGCGTCCCAGGGGGCTACGGCTACACCTTC. Its protein is CSVPGGYGYTF. The chain uses TRBV29-1 and TRBJ1-2, with TRBD1 matching 8 bases. The CDR3 totals 11 residues. The junction had 5 bases not matched to a gene; V was cut back by 6 bases and J by 8 bases. Germline V gene sequence: CDR1 SQVTM, CDR2 ANQGSEA. Full variable domain (remainder filled in from reference TRBV29-1 and TRBJ1-2): SAVISQKPSRDICQRGTSLTIQCQVDSQVTMMFWYRQQPGQSLTLIATANQGSEATYESGFVIDKFPISRPNLTFSTLTVSNMSPEDSSIYLCSVPGGYGYTFGSGTRLTVV.

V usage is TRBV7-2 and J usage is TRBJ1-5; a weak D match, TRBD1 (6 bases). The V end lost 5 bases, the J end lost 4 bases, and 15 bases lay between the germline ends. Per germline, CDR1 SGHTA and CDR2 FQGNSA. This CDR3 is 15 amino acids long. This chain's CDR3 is CASSLGGAENQPQHF. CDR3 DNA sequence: TGTGCCAGCAGCCTTGGGGGGGCTGAGAATCAGCCCCAGCATTTT.

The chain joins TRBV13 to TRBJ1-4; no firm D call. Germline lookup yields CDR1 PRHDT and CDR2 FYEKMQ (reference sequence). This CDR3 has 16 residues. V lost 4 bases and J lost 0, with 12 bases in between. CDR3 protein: CASSSSEMSTNEKLFF. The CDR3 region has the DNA TGTGCCAGCAGCTCCTCGGAGATGTCAACTAATGAAAAACTGTTTTTT.

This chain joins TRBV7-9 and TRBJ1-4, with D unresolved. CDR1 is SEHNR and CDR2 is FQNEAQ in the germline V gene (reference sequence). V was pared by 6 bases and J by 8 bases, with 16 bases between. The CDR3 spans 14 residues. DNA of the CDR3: TGTGCCAGCAGAAACTCGGGAGATCGGGAAAAACTGTTTTTT. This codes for CASRNSGDREKLFF.

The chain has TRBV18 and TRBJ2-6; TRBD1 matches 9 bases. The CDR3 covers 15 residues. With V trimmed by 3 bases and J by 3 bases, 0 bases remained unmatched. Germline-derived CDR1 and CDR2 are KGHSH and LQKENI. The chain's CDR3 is CASSPGQGGANVLTF. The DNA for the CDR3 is TGTGCCAGCTCACCGGGACAGGGTGGGGCCAACGTCCTGACTTTC.

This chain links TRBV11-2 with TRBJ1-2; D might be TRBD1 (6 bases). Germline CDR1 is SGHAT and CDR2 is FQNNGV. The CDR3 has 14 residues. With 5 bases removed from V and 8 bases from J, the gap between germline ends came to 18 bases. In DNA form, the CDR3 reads TGTGCCAGCAGCGTAGGAACAGGGTCTGGGGGCTACACCTTC. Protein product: CASSVGTGSGGYTF.

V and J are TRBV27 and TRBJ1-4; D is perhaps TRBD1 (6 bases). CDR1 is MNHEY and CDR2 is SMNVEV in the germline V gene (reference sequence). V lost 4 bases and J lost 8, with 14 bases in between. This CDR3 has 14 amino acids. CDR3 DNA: TGTGCCAGCAGTTCGAATCGCAGGGGAGAAAAACTGTTTTTT. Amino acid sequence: CASSSNRRGEKLFF.

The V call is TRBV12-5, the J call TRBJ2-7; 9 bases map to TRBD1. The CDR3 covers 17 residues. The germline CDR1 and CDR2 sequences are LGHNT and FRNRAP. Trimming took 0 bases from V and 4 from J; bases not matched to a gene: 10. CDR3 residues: CASGLVLGRTGEYEQYF. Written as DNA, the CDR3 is TGTGCTAGTGGTTTGGTCCTGGGAAGGACAGGGGAATACGAGCAGTACTTC.

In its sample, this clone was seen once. The CDR3 DNA is TGTGCCTGGAGTGTAGGTTCGGGTGGAAACACCATATATTTT. Protein sequence: CAWSVGSGGNTIYF. The chain employs TRBV30 and TRBJ1-3; no clear D gene. The CDR3 totals 14 residues. Trimming stripped 0 bases from V and 3 bases from J, with 9 bases between. CDR1 and CDR2 from the germline V gene are GTSNPN and SVGIG (reference sequence).

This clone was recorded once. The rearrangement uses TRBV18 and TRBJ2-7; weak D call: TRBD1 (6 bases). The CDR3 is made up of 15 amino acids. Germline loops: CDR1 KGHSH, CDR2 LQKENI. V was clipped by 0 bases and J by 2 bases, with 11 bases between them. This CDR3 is CASSPPRTVAYEQYF. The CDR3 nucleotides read TGTGCCAGCTCACCACCAAGGACAGTAGCCTACGAGCAGTACTTC.

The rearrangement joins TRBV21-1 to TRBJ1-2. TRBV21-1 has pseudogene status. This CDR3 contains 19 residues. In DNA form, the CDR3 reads TGTGCCAGCAGCCCACCTGCCGTTTTACCCTTAACTATAAACTATGGCTACACCTTC. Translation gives CASSPPAVLPLTINYGYTF.

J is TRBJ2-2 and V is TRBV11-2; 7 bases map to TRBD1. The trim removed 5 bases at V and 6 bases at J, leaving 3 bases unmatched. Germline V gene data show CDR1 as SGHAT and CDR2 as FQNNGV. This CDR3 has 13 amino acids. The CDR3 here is CASSLTGPGELFF. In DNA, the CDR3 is TGTGCCAGCAGCCTGACAGGGCCCGGGGAGCTGTTTTTT.

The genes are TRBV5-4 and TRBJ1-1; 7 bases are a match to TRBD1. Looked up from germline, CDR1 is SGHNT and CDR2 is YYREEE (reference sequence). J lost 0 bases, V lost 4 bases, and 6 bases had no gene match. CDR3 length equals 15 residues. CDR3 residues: CASSLPTGMNTEAFF. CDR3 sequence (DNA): TGTGCCAGCAGCCTACCGACAGGGATGAACACTGAAGCTTTCTTT.

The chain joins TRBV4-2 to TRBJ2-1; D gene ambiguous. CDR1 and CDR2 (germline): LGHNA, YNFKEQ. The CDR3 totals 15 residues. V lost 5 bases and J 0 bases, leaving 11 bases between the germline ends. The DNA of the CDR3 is TGTGCCAGCAGCGTTAGCCCTAGCTCCTACAATGAGCAGTTCTTC. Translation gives CASSVSPSSYNEQFF.

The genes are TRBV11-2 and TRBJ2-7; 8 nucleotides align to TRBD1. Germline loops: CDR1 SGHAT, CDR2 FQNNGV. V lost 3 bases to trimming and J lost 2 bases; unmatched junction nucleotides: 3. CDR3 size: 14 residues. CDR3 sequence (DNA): TGTGCCAGCAGCTTGATGGGACAGGCCTACGAGCAGTACTTC. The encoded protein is CASSLMGQAYEQYF.

The CDR3 coding sequence is TGTGCCAGCAGTGTCCTTGGACAGGGGGCGCGTGGGGCCAACGTCCTGACTTTC. Translation gives CASSVLGQGARGANVLTF. The gene calls are TRBV9 and TRBJ2-6, with 11 nucleotides matching TRBD1. The CDR3 is 18 residues long. Per germline, CDR1 SGDLS and CDR2 YYNGEE. J was trimmed by 3 bases and V by 5 bases; bases with no gene match: 10.

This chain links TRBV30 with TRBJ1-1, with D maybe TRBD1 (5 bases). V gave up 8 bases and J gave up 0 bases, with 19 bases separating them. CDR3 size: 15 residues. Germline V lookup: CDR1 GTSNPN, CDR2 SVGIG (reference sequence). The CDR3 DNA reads TGTGCCGGCCGAGGGTCCGGGGGAGTGAACACTGAAGCTTTCTTT. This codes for CAGRGSGGVNTEAFF.

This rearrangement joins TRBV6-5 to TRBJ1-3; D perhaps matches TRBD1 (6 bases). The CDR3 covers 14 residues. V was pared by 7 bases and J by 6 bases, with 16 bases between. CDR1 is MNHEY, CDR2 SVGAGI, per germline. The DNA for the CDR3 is TGTGCCAGCACCGCGGACAGAAGCCTAAACACCATATATTTT. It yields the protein CASTADRSLNTIYF.

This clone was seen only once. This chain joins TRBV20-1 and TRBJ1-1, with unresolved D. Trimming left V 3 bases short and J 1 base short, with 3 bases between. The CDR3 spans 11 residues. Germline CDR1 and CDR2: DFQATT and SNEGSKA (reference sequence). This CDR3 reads CSASQNTEAFF. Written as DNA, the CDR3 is TGCAGTGCTAGTCAGAACACTGAAGCTTTCTTT.

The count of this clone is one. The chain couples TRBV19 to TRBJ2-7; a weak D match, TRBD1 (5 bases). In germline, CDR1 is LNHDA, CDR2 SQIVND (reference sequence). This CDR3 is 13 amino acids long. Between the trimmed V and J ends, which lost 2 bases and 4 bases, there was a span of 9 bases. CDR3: CASSITGAYEQYF. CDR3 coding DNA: TGTGCCAGTAGTATAACTGGGGCGTACGAGCAGTACTTC.

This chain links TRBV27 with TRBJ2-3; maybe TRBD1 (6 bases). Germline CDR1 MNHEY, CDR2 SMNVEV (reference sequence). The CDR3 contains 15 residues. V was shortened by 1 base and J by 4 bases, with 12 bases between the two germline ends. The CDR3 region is CASSLYGGLADTQYF. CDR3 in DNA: TGTGCCAGCAGTTTATATGGGGGCCTGGCAGATACGCAGTATTTT.

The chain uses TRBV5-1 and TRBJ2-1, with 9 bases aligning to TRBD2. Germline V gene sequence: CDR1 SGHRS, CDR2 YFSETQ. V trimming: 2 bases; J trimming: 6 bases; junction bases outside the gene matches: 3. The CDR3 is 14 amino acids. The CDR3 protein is CASSFQRGANEQFF. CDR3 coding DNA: TGCGCCAGCAGCTTCCAGCGGGGGGCCAATGAGCAGTTCTTC.

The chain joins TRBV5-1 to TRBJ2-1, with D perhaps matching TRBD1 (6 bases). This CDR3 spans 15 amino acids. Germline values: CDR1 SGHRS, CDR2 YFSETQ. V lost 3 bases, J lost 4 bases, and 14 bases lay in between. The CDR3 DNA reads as TGCGCCAGCAGCTCCACAGGGAACCCATACAATGAGCAGTTCTTC. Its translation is CASSSTGNPYNEQFF.

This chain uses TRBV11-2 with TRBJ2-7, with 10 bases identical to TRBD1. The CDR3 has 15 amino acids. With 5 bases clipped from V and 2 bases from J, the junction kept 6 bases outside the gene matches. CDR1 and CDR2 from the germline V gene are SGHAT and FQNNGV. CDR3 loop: CASSKTGTGAYEQYF. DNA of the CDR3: TGTGCCAGCAGCAAAACCGGGACAGGGGCCTACGAGCAGTACTTC.

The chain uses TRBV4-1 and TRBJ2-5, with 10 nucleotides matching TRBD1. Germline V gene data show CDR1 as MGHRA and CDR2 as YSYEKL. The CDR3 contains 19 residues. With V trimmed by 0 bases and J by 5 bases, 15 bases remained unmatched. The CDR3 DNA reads TGCGCCAGCAGCCAAGATGGCCGGGTGGGGACAGGGGCAGTGGAGACCCAGTACTTC. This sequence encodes CASSQDGRVGTGAVETQYF.

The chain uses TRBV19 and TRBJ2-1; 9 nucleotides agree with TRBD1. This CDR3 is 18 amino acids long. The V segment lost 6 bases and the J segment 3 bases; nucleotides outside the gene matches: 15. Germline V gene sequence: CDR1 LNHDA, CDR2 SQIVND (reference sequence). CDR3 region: CASSHGTGSLRSYNEQFF. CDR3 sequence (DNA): TGTGCCAGTAGCCACGGGACAGGGTCTCTCCGGAGCTACAATGAGCAGTTCTTC.

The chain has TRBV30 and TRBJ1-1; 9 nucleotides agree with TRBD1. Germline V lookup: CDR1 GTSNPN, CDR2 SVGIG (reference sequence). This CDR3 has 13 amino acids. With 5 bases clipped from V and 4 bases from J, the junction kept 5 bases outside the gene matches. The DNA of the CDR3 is TGTGCCTGGGACAAGACAGGGGGCACTGAAGCTTTCTTT. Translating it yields CAWDKTGGTEAFF.

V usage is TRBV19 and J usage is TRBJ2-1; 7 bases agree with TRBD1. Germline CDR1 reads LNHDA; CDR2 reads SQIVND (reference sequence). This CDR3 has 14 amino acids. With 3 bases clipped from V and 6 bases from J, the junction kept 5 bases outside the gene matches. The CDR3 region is CASSMYRGVNEQFF. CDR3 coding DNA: TGTGCCAGTAGTATGTACAGGGGCGTCAATGAGCAGTTCTTC.

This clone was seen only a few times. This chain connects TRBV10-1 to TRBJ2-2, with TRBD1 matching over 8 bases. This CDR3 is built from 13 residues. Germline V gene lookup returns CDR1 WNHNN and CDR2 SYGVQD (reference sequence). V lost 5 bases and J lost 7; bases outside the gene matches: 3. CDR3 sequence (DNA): TGCGCCAGCAGTCGGACAGGGCACGGGGAGCTGTTTTTT. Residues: CASSRTGHGELFF.

Here the CDR3 reads CASSPSKPGPETQYF. The CDR3 DNA reads as TGTGCCAGCAGCCCCTCCAAGCCAGGGCCCGAGACCCAGTACTTC. V and J are TRBV7-9 and TRBJ2-5; D might be TRBD1 (5 bases). The V and J ends lost 5 bases and 5 bases respectively, with 18 bases between them. This CDR3 has 15 amino acids. From germline, CDR1 is SEHNR and CDR2 FQNEAQ (reference sequence).